Shown below are 32 T cell receptor beta chains from a single sample sequenced in a study of blood T cells in healthy people across ages (dated by TCRdb to about 2015). Libraries were built with 5' RACE. The reads were generated on an Illumina HiSeq 2500. The second PCR ran for roughly 6 to 11 cycles and used a J-beta primer mix along with a sample-barcoded 5' primer. TCRdb took the public reads, trimmed them with fastp at Q25, ran MiXCR for clone calling and kept in-frame beta chains. Identical CDR3 protein sequences are pooled into one entry, listed with their most common genes and DNA. The sample table records almost 800,000 distinct CDR3 sequences; roughly 64% of these occur just once. In total, the top ten clones hold around 20% of the sample. What was sequenced was blood. Receptor source: a man aged 30 to 45 in good health.

The chain employs TRBV20-1 and TRBJ2-7; tentatively, D is TRBD1 (5 bases). The germline gives CDR1 DFQATT, CDR2 SNEGSKA (reference sequence). The CDR3 loop spans 15 amino acids. V was cut by 6 bases and J by 2 bases, with 20 bases left in between. CDR3 amino acids: CSARNPMDKTYEQYF. In nucleotides, the CDR3 is TGCAGTGCCCGAAACCCAATGGACAAGACCTACGAGCAGTACTTC.

The V and J genes are TRBV27 and TRBJ1-2; 7 nucleotides match TRBD1. The CDR3 has 15 residues. CDR1 MNHEY and CDR2 SMNVEV come from the germline V gene (reference sequence). The junction had 11 bases not matched to a gene; V was cut back by 6 bases and J by 4 bases. CDR3 in amino acids: CASSSRQGSRYGYTF. The CDR3 DNA reads as TGTGCCAGCAGCTCCCGACAGGGATCCCGCTATGGCTACACCTTC.

V gene TRBV7-2 combines with J gene TRBJ2-1, with TRBD2 matching over 12 bases. With V trimmed by 1 base and J by 8 bases, 12 bases remained unmatched. Per the germline V gene, CDR1 is SGHTA and CDR2 is FQGNSA. This CDR3 region has 18 residues. CDR3 region: CASSLDFLAGGPGDEQFF. The CDR3 DNA is TGTGCCAGCAGCTTAGACTTTCTAGCGGGGGGGCCGGGCGATGAGCAGTTCTTC.

Points on this clonotype: A much larger clonotype is one base distant, so this may be a read error. The chain combines TRBV10-3 with TRBJ2-7; the D gene could be TRBD1 or TRBD2 (5 bases each). V lost 10 bases to trimming and J lost 7 bases, with 26 bases between them. CDR1 and CDR2 (germline): ENHRY, SYGVKD. The CDR3 totals 15 residues. Written as DNA, the CDR3 is TGTGCCACAGCCCCCCCCGGGGCCCTTCACAATGAGCAGTACTTC. It codes for CATAPPGALHNEQYF.

The J gene is TRBJ2-5, the V gene TRBV7-2; TRBD2 might be the D (5 bases). V was cut by 5 bases and J by 5 bases, with 15 bases left in between. Germline V gene data show CDR1 as SGHTA and CDR2 as FQGNSA. This CDR3 comprises 14 residues. The CDR3 spells CASSLTSRGETQYF. The CDR3 DNA follows: TGTGCCAGCAGCCTTACCTCTCGCGGGGAGACCCAGTACTTC.

V gene TRBV20-1 combines with J gene TRBJ1-5; D unclear. The ends were cut back, 2 bases at V and 2 bases at J, with 7 bases in the middle. CDR3 length: 13 amino acids. Germline assignment: CDR1 DFQATT and CDR2 SNEGSKA (reference sequence). The CDR3 DNA reads TGCAGTGCTAGACAGGAGGGCAATCAGCCCCAGCATTTT. Its translation: CSARQEGNQPQHF.

A few counts support this clonotype. Just one base apart from a much larger clone, this may be a read error. The gene calls are TRBV20-1 and TRBJ2-1, with D maybe TRBD1 (6 bases). Trimming stripped 5 bases from V and 10 bases from J, with 21 bases between. CDR3 length: 14 residues. CDR1 is DFQATT and CDR2 is SNEGSKA in the germline V gene (reference sequence). CDR3 nucleotide sequence: TGCAGTGCTGGAGCTGGGGGACAATCCTACGAGCAGTTCTTC. This codes for CSAGAGGQSYEQFF.

CDR3 coding DNA: TGTGCCAGCAGCTTGAAGCCGGAGGGCTATGGCTACACCTTC. It is translated as CASSLKPEGYGYTF. This chain connects TRBV5-6 to TRBJ1-2; D ambiguous. This CDR3 region has 14 residues. Germline values: CDR1 SGHDT, CDR2 YYEEEE. V was pared by 1 base and J by 4 bases, with 11 bases between. Full variable domain (rest looked up from reference TRBV5-6 and TRBJ1-2): DAGVTQSPTHLIKTRGQQVTLRCSPKSGHDTVSWYQQALGQGPQFIFQYYEEEERQRGNFPDRFSGHQFPNYSSELNVNALLLGDSALYLCASSLKPEGYGYTFGSGTRLTVV.

The genes are TRBV12-3 or TRBV12-4 and TRBJ1-1; D is uncertain. Trimming stripped 5 bases from V and 1 base from J, with 8 bases between. The length of the CDR3 is 13 residues. The CDR3 region is CASSAAPNTEAFF. The DNA for the CDR3 is TGTGCCAGCAGTGCGGCTCCGAACACTGAAGCTTTCTTT.

The chain recombines TRBV4-1 with TRBJ1-2; 7 bases match TRBD1. Germline CDR1 and CDR2: MGHRA and YSYEKL. Unmatched junction bases numbered 5, after V lost 0 bases and J lost 7 bases. This CDR3 has 14 residues. The chain's CDR3 is CASSQDTAGGGYTF. In DNA, the CDR3 is TGCGCCAGCAGCCAAGATACGGCAGGGGGTGGCTACACCTTC.

This rearrangement joins TRBV6-1 to TRBJ2-1; 13 bases align to TRBD2. CDR1 and CDR2 from the germline V gene are MNHNS and SASEGT. The trim removed 8 bases at V and 8 bases at J, leaving 9 bases unmatched. The CDR3 has 15 amino acids. CDR3: CASRGGLAGFDEQFF. The CDR3 DNA is TGTGCCAGCCGGGGGGGACTAGCGGGATTTGATGAGCAGTTCTTC.

The chain has TRBV9 and TRBJ2-5; TRBD2 is a possible D gene (5 bases). The CDR3 runs 16 residues. Per the germline V gene, CDR1 is SGDLS and CDR2 is YYNGEE. V lost 6 bases and J lost 0, with 18 bases in between. The CDR3 reads CASTEGERRYQETQYF. DNA for the CDR3: TGTGCCAGCACAGAGGGCGAGCGGAGGTACCAAGAGACCCAGTACTTC. Based on the CDR3 plus reference TRBV9 and TRBJ2-5, the full variable domain is DSGVTQTPKHLITATGQRVTLRCSPRSGDLSVYWYQQSLDQGLQFLIQYYNGEERAKGNILERFSAQQFPDLHSELNLSSLELGDSALYFCASTEGERRYQETQYFGPGTRLLVL.

In this sample, this clonotype turned up a few times. The rearrangement links TRBV6-6 to TRBJ1-6; 7 bases map to TRBD1. With V trimmed by 6 bases and J by 9 bases, 8 bases remained unmatched. Germline-derived CDR1 and CDR2 are MNHNY and SVGAGI (reference sequence). The CDR3 sequence is 14 residues long. The CDR3 reads CASRSDRVLSPLHF. The CDR3 coding sequence is TGTGCCAGCAGATCTGACAGGGTCCTTTCACCCCTCCACTTT.

The CDR3: CASSLRVTEAFF. The DNA of the CDR3 is TGTGCCAGCAGCCTCAGGGTTACTGAAGCTTTCTTT. This sequence joins TRBV12-3 or TRBV12-4 and TRBJ1-1; D might be TRBD1 (5 bases). Trimming left V 6 bases short and J 5 bases short, with 10 bases between. The CDR3 sequence is 12 residues long.

This clonotype was counted only a few times. This chain joins TRBV6-1 and TRBJ1-5; weak D call: TRBD1 (5 bases). Germline CDR1 reads MNHNS; CDR2 reads SASEGT. This CDR3 is built from 14 residues. V lost 6 bases to trimming and J lost 0 bases, with 9 bases between them. The CDR3 DNA follows: TGTGCCAGCAGCGGACACTATAGCAATCAGCCCCAGCATTTT. Protein sequence: CASSGHYSNQPQHF.

V and J are TRBV30 and TRBJ2-5; D is perhaps TRBD2 (6 bases). TRBJ2-4 explains the end of the DNA better; the J call may be wrong. This CDR3 is 14 amino acids long. CDR1 and CDR2 from the germline V gene are GTSNPN and SVGIG (reference sequence). CDR3 region: CAWSVNAGSDIQYF. The CDR3 DNA sequence: TGTGCCTGGAGTGTAAATGCGGGATCGGACATTCAGTACTTC.

The chain employs TRBV28 and TRBJ1-6, with D unclear. Trimming pared 3 bases from V and 9 bases from J, leaving 6 bases between. The CDR3 contains 12 residues. Germline lookup yields CDR1 MDHEN and CDR2 SYDVKM. Written as DNA, the CDR3 is TGTGCCAGCAGTTTTGCGGGTTCACCCCTCCACTTT. The encoded protein is CASSFAGSPLHF.

This clonotype was picked up a small number of times. The chain couples TRBV4-3 to TRBJ2-3; weak D call: TRBD2 (5 bases). The CDR3 has 15 amino acids. Germline V gene data show CDR1 as LGHNA and CDR2 as YSLEER. V was cut by 3 bases and J by 4 bases, with 14 bases left in between. The CDR3 protein is CASSQLLSAADTQYF. DNA for the CDR3: TGCGCCAGCAGCCAGCTCTTATCAGCGGCAGATACGCAGTATTTT.

This chain joins TRBV10-3 and TRBJ2-1; the D gene is possibly TRBD2 (5 bases). V was shortened by 0 bases and J by 10 bases, with 13 bases between the two germline ends. CDR1 and CDR2 from the germline V gene are ENHRY and SYGVKD. The CDR3 covers 14 residues. DNA for the CDR3: TGTGCCATCAGTGAGTCGGTTCGGACTCACGAGCAGTTCTTC. Its translation is CAISESVRTHEQFF.

The V and J genes are TRBV20-1 and TRBJ1-2; tentatively, D is TRBD1 (5 bases). V dropped 3 bases and J dropped 4 bases, with 12 bases sitting between them. Germline lookup yields CDR1 DFQATT and CDR2 SNEGSKA (reference sequence). The CDR3 has 13 amino acids. DNA of the CDR3: TGCAGTGCTAGCCCTGGCAGGGCCTATGGCTACACCTTC. Translating it yields CSASPGRAYGYTF.

The V and J genes are TRBV7-2 and TRBJ2-3; 8 bases align to TRBD2. Germline CDR1 reads SGHTA; CDR2 reads FQGNSA. V shed 4 bases, J shed 4 bases, and the junction held 7 bases outside the gene matches. This CDR3 is 15 amino acids long. The CDR3 bases are TGTGCCAGCAGCTACCGCGGGGGGACGGCAGATACGCAGTATTTT. As protein: CASSYRGGTADTQYF.

The rearrangement links TRBV9 to TRBJ2-6; no definite D call. Trimming pared 0 bases from V and 0 bases from J, leaving 4 bases between. Per the germline V gene, CDR1 is SGDLS and CDR2 is YYNGEE. The CDR3 length is 15 residues. The CDR3 nucleotides read TGTGCCAGCAGCGTAGCGCGCTCTGGGGCCAACGTCCTGACTTTC. As protein: CASSVARSGANVLTF.

This chain joins TRBV10-3 and TRBJ2-3; no firm D call. The CDR3 runs 12 residues. CDR1 and CDR2 (germline): ENHRY, SYGVKD. V gave up 5 bases and J gave up 6 bases, with 9 bases separating them. The chain's CDR3 is CAISTSDDTQYF. The CDR3 nucleotides are TGTGCCATCAGTACCTCCGACGATACGCAGTATTTT.

This clonotype was observed a handful of times. This chain uses TRBV21-1 with TRBJ2-7; the table assigns TRBD1, which was not confirmed against the DNA. TRBV21-1 is described as a pseudogene. The CDR3 runs 15 residues. The CDR3 DNA follows: TGTGCCAGCAGCAATTGGGACAGGTTGGGGTACGAGCAGTACTTC. Translation: CASSNWDRLGYEQYF.

V and J are TRBV10-3 and TRBJ2-1; D tentatively fits TRBD1 or TRBD2 (6 bases each). The V end was cut by 8 bases, the J end by 8 bases, with 13 bases between. The germline gives CDR1 ENHRY, CDR2 SYGVKD. The CDR3 totals 12 residues. Here the CDR3 DNA reads TGTGCCATCGGGGGGCAGGGCGATGAGCAGTTCTTC. It is translated as CAIGGQGDEQFF.

The chain has TRBV4-2 and TRBJ2-5, with 7 bases aligning to TRBD1. The CDR3 is made up of 15 amino acids. V dropped 1 base and J dropped 1; count of bases not matched to a gene: 3. CDR1 and CDR2 from the germline V gene are LGHNA and YNFKEQ. CDR3 loop: CASSQGPGGQETQYF. The CDR3 DNA reads as TGTGCCAGCAGCCAAGGCCCAGGGGGCCAAGAGACCCAGTACTTC.

This chain joins TRBV3-1 and TRBJ2-3, with TRBD1 matching 7 bases. Germline V lookup: CDR1 LGHDT, CDR2 YNNKEL (reference sequence). With V trimmed by 1 base and J by 2 bases, 6 bases remained unmatched. This CDR3 has 16 amino acids. The DNA of the CDR3 is TGTGCCAGCAGCCAAGCGGGACAGATTTCCACAGATACGCAGTATTTT. The encoded protein is CASSQAGQISTDTQYF.

This chain links TRBV7-2 with TRBJ2-1; tentative D call: TRBD1 (6 bases). The germline V gene has CDR1 SGHTA and CDR2 FQGNSA. The CDR3 runs to 15 residues. V dropped 1 base and J dropped 10 bases, with 17 bases sitting between them. Here the CDR3 DNA reads TGTGCCAGCAGCTTAGTCTCAGGGGTCCTGTACGAGCAGTTCTTC. Protein: CASSLVSGVLYEQFF.

This chain joins TRBV7-9 and TRBJ2-1, with D perhaps matching TRBD2 (7 bases). Trimming left V 5 bases short and J 6 bases short, with 26 bases between. CDR3 length equals 18 residues. Germline assignment: CDR1 SEHNR and CDR2 FQNEAQ (reference sequence). CDR3 DNA: TGTGCCAGCAGCCGGCTTGATGGGGAGGCGGGGGCCGGCAATGAGCAGTTCTTC. Amino acids: CASSRLDGEAGAGNEQFF.

This chain connects TRBV7-9 to TRBJ2-1; the D is unclear. Deletions cut 5 bases from V and 6 bases from J, with 5 bases between. Germline V gives CDR1 SEHNR, CDR2 FQNEAQ (reference sequence). The CDR3 spans 11 residues. The chain's CDR3 is CASSGLNEQFF. The CDR3 bases are TGTGCCAGCAGCGGGCTCAATGAGCAGTTCTTC.

This clonotype occurred a few times. V is TRBV20-1 and J is TRBJ2-5; possible D gene TRBD1, 5 bases. The CDR3 has 13 residues. In germline, CDR1 is DFQATT, CDR2 SNEGSKA (reference sequence). V was trimmed by 0 bases and J by 5 bases, leaving 10 bases between them. CDR3 loop: CSAREVAGETQYF. CDR3 DNA: TGCAGTGCTAGAGAGGTAGCAGGGGAGACCCAGTACTTC.

The chain carries TRBV20-1 and TRBJ2-5, with D tentatively TRBD2 (6 bases). CDR1 is DFQATT and CDR2 is SNEGSKA in the germline V gene (reference sequence). This CDR3 contains 12 residues. The V gene lost 5 bases and the J gene lost 2 bases, with 9 bases spanning the gap. This CDR3 is CSASGTQETQYF. CDR3 nucleotides: TGCAGTGCTTCCGGGACTCAAGAGACCCAGTACTTC.